This T cell receptor (beta chain) stems from a study of T cells in Graves' hyperthyroidism and ophthalmopathy. TCR beta CDR3 region amplification was performed from RNA transcripts. The primer set for the first-round RT-PCR of the TCR CDR3 was HTBI. TCRdb re-derived calls from the multiplex PCR reads in MiXCR, one entry per CDR3 protein. The repertoire holds about 340,000 distinct CDR3 sequences, roughly 23% seen once, with around half in the top ten. This clonotype was counted ten times or more. The CDR3 spans 17 residues. Per the germline V gene, CDR1 is SGHRS and CDR2 is YFSETQ. J gave up 7 bases and V 4 bases, and 16 bases lay outside the gene matches.

The sample comprised blood. The V and J genes are TRBV5-1 and TRBJ1-2, with TRBD1 matching over 10 bases. The origin of this receptor is a woman in her fifties or sixties with Graves' hyperthyroidism. In nucleotides, the CDR3 is TGCGCCAGCAGCGATGAACCGGGACAGGGGTTTGTCGGTGGCTACACCTTC. Protein sequence: CASSDEPGQGFVGGYTF.